The sequence of this T cell receptor (beta chain) was determined in a study of early stage breast cancer tumors. Study at large: Each sample averaged about 9.4-fold read coverage.

On this clone: Its target is not known.

Clones were sequenced by immunoSEQ multiplex PCR, and TCRdb holds only the in-frame ones, with some missing. The sample has just over 70,000 clones; around 85% are singletons. From germline, CDR1 is ENHRY and CDR2 SYGVKD. Trimming cost V 4 bases and J 6 bases, with 18 bases left between them. CDR3 length: 15 residues. Broader study findings: Compared with adjacent normal breast tissue, tumors showed 2.5 to 3-fold greater T cell density and higher clonality. In about 90% of the 16 patients, blood comparison separated tumor from normal breast.

The TCR originated in a person between 55 and 70 years old with breast cancer. The V and J genes are TRBV10-3 and TRBJ1-1; D call uncertain. The sequencing input was blood. CDR3 bases: TGTGCCATCAGTGCTCAGGAGGGTAATCAGGCTGAAGCTTTCTTT. It codes for CAISAQEGNQAEAFF.